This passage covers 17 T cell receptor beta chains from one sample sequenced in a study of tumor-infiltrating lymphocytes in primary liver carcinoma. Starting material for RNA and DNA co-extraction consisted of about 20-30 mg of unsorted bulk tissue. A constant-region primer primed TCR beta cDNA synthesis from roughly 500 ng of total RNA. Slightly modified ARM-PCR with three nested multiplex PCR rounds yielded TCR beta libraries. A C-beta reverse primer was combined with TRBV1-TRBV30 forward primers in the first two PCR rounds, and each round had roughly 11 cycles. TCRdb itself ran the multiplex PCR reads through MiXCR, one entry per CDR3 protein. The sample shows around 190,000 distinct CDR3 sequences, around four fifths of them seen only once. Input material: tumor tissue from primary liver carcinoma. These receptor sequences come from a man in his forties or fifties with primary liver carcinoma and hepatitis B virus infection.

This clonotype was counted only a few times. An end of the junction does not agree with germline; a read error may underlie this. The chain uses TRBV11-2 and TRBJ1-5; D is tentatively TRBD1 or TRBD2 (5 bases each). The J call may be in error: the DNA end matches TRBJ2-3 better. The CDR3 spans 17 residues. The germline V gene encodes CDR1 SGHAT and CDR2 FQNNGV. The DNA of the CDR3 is TGTGCTAGCAGCTTACTAGGGGTAACAGGTAGCAATCAGCCCCAGTATTTT. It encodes CASSLLGVTGSNQPQYF.

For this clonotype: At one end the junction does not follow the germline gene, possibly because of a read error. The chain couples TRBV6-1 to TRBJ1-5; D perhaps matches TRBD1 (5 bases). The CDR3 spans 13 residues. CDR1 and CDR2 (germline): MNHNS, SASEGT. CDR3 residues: CASSPNRNQPQRF. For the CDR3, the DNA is TGTGCCAGTAGCCCCAACAGGAATCAGCCCCAGCGTTTT.

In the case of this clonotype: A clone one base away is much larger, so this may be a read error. The CDR3 DNA sequence: TGTGCCACCAGTGGGATAGATGATGGCTACACCTTC. Translated, it gives CATSGIDDGYTF. The chain uses TRBV24-1 and TRBJ1-2; D gene uncertain. The CDR3 sequence is 12 residues long. CDR1 and CDR2 (germline): KGHDR, SFDVKD. Trimming cost V 5 bases and J 6 bases, with 9 bases left between them.

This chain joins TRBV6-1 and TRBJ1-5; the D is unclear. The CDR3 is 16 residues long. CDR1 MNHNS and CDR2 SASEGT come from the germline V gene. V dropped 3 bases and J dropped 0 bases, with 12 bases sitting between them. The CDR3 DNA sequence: TGTGCCAGCAGTGAGCGAGAGGGAATTAGCAATCAGCCCCAGCATTTT. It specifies CASSEREGISNQPQHF.

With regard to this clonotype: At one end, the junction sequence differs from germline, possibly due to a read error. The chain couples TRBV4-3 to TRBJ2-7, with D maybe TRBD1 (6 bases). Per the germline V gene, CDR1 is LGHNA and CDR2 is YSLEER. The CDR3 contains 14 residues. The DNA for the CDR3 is TGCGCCAGCTGCCCAAATACAGGGCCCTACGAGCAGTATTTC. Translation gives CASCPNTGPYEQYF.

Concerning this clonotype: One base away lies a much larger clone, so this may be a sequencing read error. This CDR3 reads CASSLASGGYGYTF. The CDR3, as DNA: TGCGCCAGCAGCCTCGCGTCAGGAGGCTATGGCTACACCTTC. J is TRBJ1-2 and V is TRBV5-1, with D uncertain. Trimming took 4 bases from V and 4 from J, leaving 14 bases between them. The CDR3 has 14 residues. Per the germline V gene, CDR1 is SGHRS and CDR2 is YFSETQ.

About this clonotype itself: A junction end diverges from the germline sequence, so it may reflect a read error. The CDR3 sequence: CDSSLDMRQFF. The CDR3 coding sequence is TGTGACAGCAGCTTAGACATGAGGCAGTTCTTC. The chain uses TRBV11-2 and TRBJ2-1; D is uncertain. Germline values: CDR1 SGHAT, CDR2 FQNNGV. The CDR3 has 11 residues. Full variable domain (remainder filled in from reference TRBV11-2 and TRBJ2-1): EAGVAQSPRYKIIEKRQSVAFWCNPISGHATLYWYQQILGQGPKLLIQFQNNGVVDDSQLPKDRFSAERLKGVDSTLKIQPAKLEDSAVYLCDSSLDMRQFFGPGTRLTVL.

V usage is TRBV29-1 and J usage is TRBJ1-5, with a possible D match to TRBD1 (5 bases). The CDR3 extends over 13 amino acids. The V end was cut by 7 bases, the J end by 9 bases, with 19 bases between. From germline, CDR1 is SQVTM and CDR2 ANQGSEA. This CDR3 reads CSAGGVADRPQHF. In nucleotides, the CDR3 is TGCAGCGCCGGAGGGGTAGCGGATCGGCCCCAGCATTTT. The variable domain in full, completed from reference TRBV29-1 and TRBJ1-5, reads SAVISQKPSRDICQRGTSLTIQCQVDSQVTMMFWYRQQPGQSLTLIATANQGSEATYESGFVIDKFPISRPNLTFSTLTVSNMSPEDSSIYLCSAGGVADRPQHFGDGTRLSIL.

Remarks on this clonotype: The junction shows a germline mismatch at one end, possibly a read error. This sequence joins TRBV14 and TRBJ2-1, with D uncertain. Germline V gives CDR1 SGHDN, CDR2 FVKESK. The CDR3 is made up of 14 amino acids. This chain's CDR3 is CASSQNLDTSELFF. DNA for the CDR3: TGTGCCAGCAGCCAAAACCTCGACACCAGTGAGCTGTTCTTC.

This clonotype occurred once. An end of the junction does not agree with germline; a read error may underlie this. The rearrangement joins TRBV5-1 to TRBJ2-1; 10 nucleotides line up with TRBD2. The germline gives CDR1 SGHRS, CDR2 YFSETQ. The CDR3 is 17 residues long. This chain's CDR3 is CVSSLEGLAFSYNGQFF. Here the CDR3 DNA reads TGCGTCAGCAGCTTGGAGGGACTAGCGTTCTCCTACAATGGGCAGTTCTTC.

CDR3 sequence (DNA): TGTGCCAGCAGTGATCCCAGACAGGGGGTAAGGACCCAGTACTTC. Its protein product is CASSDPRQGVRTQYF. This chain uses TRBV6-1 with TRBJ2-5; 9 nucleotides match TRBD1. The CDR3 loop spans 15 amino acids. V dropped 3 bases and J dropped 7; count of bases not matched to a gene: 9. CDR1 is MNHNS, CDR2 SASEGT, per germline.

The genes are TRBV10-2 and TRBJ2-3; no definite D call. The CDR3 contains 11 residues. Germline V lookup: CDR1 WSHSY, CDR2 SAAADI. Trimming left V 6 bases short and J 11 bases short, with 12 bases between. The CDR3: CASSATNMQYF. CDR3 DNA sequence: TGCGCCAGCAGCGCCACAAATATGCAGTATTTT.

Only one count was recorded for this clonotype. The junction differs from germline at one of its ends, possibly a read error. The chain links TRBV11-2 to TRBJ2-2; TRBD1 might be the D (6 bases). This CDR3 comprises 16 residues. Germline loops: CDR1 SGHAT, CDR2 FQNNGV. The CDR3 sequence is CVSSPRTAMNSGELFF. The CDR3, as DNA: TGTGTCAGCAGCCCCCGGACAGCTATGAACTCCGGGGAGCTGTTTTTT.

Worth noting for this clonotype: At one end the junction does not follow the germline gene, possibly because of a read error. The CDR3 protein is CASSLRTSSSTDTQYF. CDR3 DNA: TGTGCCAGCAGCCTCCGGACTAGCTCCAGCACGGATACGCAGTATTTT. The chain has TRBV5-4 and TRBJ2-3; 8 bases agree with TRBD2. Germline V lookup: CDR1 SGHNT, CDR2 YYREEE (reference sequence). CDR3 size: 16 residues.

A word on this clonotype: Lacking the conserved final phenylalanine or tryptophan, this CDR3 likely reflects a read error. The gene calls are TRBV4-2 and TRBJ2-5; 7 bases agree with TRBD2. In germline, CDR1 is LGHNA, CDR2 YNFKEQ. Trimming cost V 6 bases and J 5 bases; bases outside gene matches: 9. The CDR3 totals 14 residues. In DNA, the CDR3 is TGTGCCAGCAGGCAAAACTGGGGGGGGGAGACCCAGTACTTA. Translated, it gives CASRQNWGGETQYL.

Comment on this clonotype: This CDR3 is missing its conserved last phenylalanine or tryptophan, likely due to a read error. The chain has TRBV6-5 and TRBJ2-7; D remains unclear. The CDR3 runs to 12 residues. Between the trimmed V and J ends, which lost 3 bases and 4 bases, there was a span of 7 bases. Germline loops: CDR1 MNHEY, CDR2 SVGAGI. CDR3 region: CASSYMVYEQYC. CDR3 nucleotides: TGTGCCAGCAGTTATATGGTGTACGAGCAGTACTGC.

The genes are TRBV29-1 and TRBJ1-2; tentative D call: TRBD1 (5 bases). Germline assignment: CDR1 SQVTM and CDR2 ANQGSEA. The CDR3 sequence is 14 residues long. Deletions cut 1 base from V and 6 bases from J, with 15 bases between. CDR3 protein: CSVEAGEEVDGYTF. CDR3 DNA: TGCAGCGTTGAAGCGGGGGAAGAGGTGGATGGCTACACCTTC.